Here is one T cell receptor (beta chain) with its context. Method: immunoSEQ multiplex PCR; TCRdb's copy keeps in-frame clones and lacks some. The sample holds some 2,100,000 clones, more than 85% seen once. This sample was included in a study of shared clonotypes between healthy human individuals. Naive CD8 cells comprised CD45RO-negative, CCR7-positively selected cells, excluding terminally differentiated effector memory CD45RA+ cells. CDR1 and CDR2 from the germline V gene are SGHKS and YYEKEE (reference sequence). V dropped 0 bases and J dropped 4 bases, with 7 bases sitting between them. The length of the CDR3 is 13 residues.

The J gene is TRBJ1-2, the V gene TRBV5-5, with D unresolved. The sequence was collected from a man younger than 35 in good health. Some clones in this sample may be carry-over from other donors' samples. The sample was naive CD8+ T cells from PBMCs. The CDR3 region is CASSLDLSYGYTF. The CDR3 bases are TGTGCCAGCAGCTTGGATCTGAGCTATGGCTACACCTTC.